One sample yielded the 9 T cell receptor beta chains listed below, sequenced in a study of CD4+ T cells in melanoma. Data came from immunoSEQ multiplex PCR; TCRdb stores just in-frame clones and leaves some out. Altogether about 20,000 clones are present, roughly four fifths being singletons, with the ten largest covering around 5%. Sequences were obtained from cells from a culture (not recorded whether cultured in vitro). The receptors derive from a human donor with melanoma.

V and J are TRBV7-7 and TRBJ2-2; TRBD1 matches at 7 bases. CDR3 length: 17 amino acids. The V and J ends lost 4 bases and 3 bases, in that order; junction bases with no gene match: 11. Per the germline V gene, CDR1 is SSHAT and CDR2 is FNYEAQ (reference sequence). The CDR3 loop reads CASSSEPGQRYTGELFF. DNA of the CDR3: TGTGCCAGCAGCTCCGAACCGGGACAGAGATACACCGGGGAGCTGTTTTTT.

The chain recombines TRBV15 with TRBJ1-2; 7 nucleotides agree with TRBD1. The trim removed 3 bases at V and 6 bases at J, leaving 10 bases unmatched. The CDR3 runs 15 residues. Germline assignment: CDR1 LNHNV and CDR2 YYDKDF (reference sequence). The chain's CDR3 is CATSSLDRVGNGYTF. The CDR3 DNA reads as TGTGCCACCAGCAGCCTAGACAGGGTCGGAAATGGCTACACCTTC.

The rearrangement links TRBV6-6 to TRBJ1-2, with D uncertain. This CDR3 has 15 amino acids. The germline gives CDR1 MNHNY, CDR2 SVGAGI (reference sequence). Between the trimmed V and J ends, which lost 4 bases and 4 bases, there was a span of 16 bases. The CDR3 loop is CASSSAVEKGYGYTF. Here the CDR3 DNA reads TGTGCCAGCAGTTCCGCGGTCGAAAAGGGCTATGGCTACACCTTC.

This chain connects TRBV5-1 to TRBJ2-5, with 8 bases that match TRBD2. V was pared by 5 bases and J by 5 bases, with 8 bases of the junction left unmatched. Germline CDR1 is SGHRS and CDR2 is YFSETQ. This CDR3 has 14 residues. CDR3 amino acids: CASRTRGGAETQYF. CDR3 coding DNA: TGCGCCAGCAGGACCCGGGGGGGCGCGGAGACCCAGTACTTC. Filled out from reference TRBV5-1 and TRBJ2-5, the complete variable domain reads KAGVTQTPRYLIKTRGQQVTLSCSPISGHRSVSWYQQTPGQGLQFLFEYFSETQRNKGNFPGRFSGRQFSNSRSEMNVSTLELGDSALYLCASRTRGGAETQYFGPGTRLLVL.

This clone was counted once. V gene TRBV19 combines with J gene TRBJ2-7; the D gene is possibly TRBD2 (5 bases). The CDR3 is 13 residues long. The ends were cut back, 5 bases at V and 2 bases at J, with 10 bases in the middle. Germline assignment: CDR1 LNHDA and CDR2 SQIVND (reference sequence). The CDR3 DNA reads as TGTGCCAGTAGTCCAGAGGGAGCCTACGAGCAGTACTTC. It translates to CASSPEGAYEQYF.

The rearrangement uses TRBV15 and TRBJ2-1; 11 bases line up with TRBD2. The CDR3 runs to 18 residues. The V segment lost 3 bases and the J segment 6 bases; nucleotides outside the gene matches: 13. Germline CDR1 is LNHNV and CDR2 is YYDKDF (reference sequence). The CDR3: CATSREIAGGPSGNEQFF. CDR3 in DNA: TGTGCCACCAGCAGGGAAATAGCGGGGGGGCCGTCTGGCAATGAGCAGTTCTTC.

This chain joins TRBV5-1 and TRBJ2-5; no clear D. The CDR3 runs 14 residues. Germline lookup yields CDR1 SGHRS and CDR2 YFSETQ. V was pared by 2 bases and J by 3 bases, with 11 bases between. The CDR3 DNA reads TGCGCCAGCAGCTTTTTCTCATTAGAAGAGACCCAGTACTTC. It specifies CASSFFSLEETQYF. Drawing the rest from reference TRBV5-1 and TRBJ2-5, the complete variable domain is KAGVTQTPRYLIKTRGQQVTLSCSPISGHRSVSWYQQTPGQGLQFLFEYFSETQRNKGNFPGRFSGRQFSNSRSEMNVSTLELGDSALYLCASSFFSLEETQYFGPGTRLLVL.

The J gene is TRBJ2-5, the V gene TRBV7-9; TRBD2 agrees at 9 bases. The CDR3 is made up of 13 amino acids. The J segment lost 10 bases and the V segment lost 1 base, leaving 4 bases of the junction unmatched. Germline CDR1 is SEHNR and CDR2 is FQNEAQ (reference sequence). The CDR3 DNA is TGTGCCAGCAGCTTAGAATTTAGCGGGGGCCAGTACTTC. This translates into CASSLEFSGGQYF. Together with reference TRBV7-9 and TRBJ2-5, the CDR3 gives the full variable domain: DTGVSQNPRHKITKRGQNVTFRCDPISEHNRLYWYRQTLGQGPEFLTYFQNEAQLEKSRLLSDRFSAERPKGSFSTLEIQRTEQGDSAMYLCASSLEFSGGQYFGPGTRLLVL.

This clone was recorded once. The genes are TRBV7-8 and TRBJ2-7, with 8 bases identical to TRBD1. J lost 1 base, V lost 1 base, and 6 bases had no gene match. The CDR3 length is 16 residues. Germline V gene sequence: CDR1 SGHVS, CDR2 FQNEAQ. CDR3 nucleotide sequence: TGTGCCAGCAGCTTAGGCGCCCGGACAGGGTCCTACGAGCAGTACTTC. Its translation: CASSLGARTGSYEQYF.